These T cell receptor beta chains were read from a single sample in a study of radiotherapy plus CTLA-4 blockade in lung cancer. Only in-frame clones appear in the TCRdb table, and some are missing; sequencing was by immunoSEQ multiplex PCR. The repertoire holds some 50,000 clones, approximately 85% seen once, with around 4.4% in the top ten. Here the sequenced sample was peripheral blood, taken from a patient treated with radiotherapy plus ipilimumab. The receptors originated from a human donor with non-small cell lung cancer whose response to radiotherapy plus ipilimumab could not be evaluated. The CDR3 runs from the conserved cysteine through the conserved F or W. A D gene is named only where the DNA matches it firmly. Only part of the rows carry a size: once, few, many, or a class if the clone is expanded.

clone_size j_call cdr3_length d_call v_call cdr3_nt cdr3_aa
. TRBJ2-7 14 TRBD1 TRBV27 TGTGCCAGCCGCCGGGACAGGGGACATTCCGAGCAGTACTTC CASRRDRGHSEQYF
. TRBJ2-3 14 TRBD2 TRBV7-3 TGTGCCAGCAGCTATTCGGGAGGCTCAGATACGCAGTATTTT CASSYSGGSDTQYF
once TRBJ2-5 22 TRBD2 TRBV2 TGTGCCAGCAGTGTATCGGGGGTCTCGGGAGGGGCGTCTCTGAAGAGCCAAGAGACCCAGTACTTC CASSVSGVSGGASLKSQETQYF
once TRBJ1-4 14 . TRBV14 TGTGCCAGCAGCCGAAGCTATAATAATGAAAAACTGTTTTTT CASSRSYNNEKLFF
. TRBJ2-7 14 . TRBV6-6 TGTGCCAGCAAGGAGGGGCCCGGGGCCTACGAGCAGTACTTC CASKEGPGAYEQYF
. TRBJ2-1 15 . TRBV2 TGTGCCAGCAGTGCTATGGTTAGCTCCTACAATGAGCAGTTCTTC CASSAMVSSYNEQFF
. TRBJ1-6 13 . TRBV27 TGTGCCAGCAGTTTTGGGGAGAATTCACCCCTCCACTTT CASSFGENSPLHF
. TRBJ2-1 14 TRBD1 TRBV7-2 TGTGCCACCGCCACAGGGGCGATCTACAATGAGCAGTTCTTC CATATGAIYNEQFF
. TRBJ1-6 15 . TRBV10-3 TGTGCCATCAGTGCACAGGACCCCCATAATTCACCCCTCCACTTT CAISAQDPHNSPLHF
. TRBJ1-1 14 TRBD1 TRBV7-2 TGTGCCAGCAGCTTTGCAGGGGGCGCGGTAGGAGCTTTCTTT CASSFAGGAVGAFF
. TRBJ1-3 13 TRBD1 TRBV28 TGTGCCAGCCGGGACAGGGGAGGAAACACCATATATTTT CASRDRGGNTIYF
. TRBJ2-3 12 . TRBV29-1 TGCAGCGTTGTCGGCAGCGCAGATACGCAGTATTTT CSVVGSADTQYF
. TRBJ2-1 16 TRBD1 TRBV5-8 TGTGCCAGCAGCCAAACCCGGGACAGGGAAAACAATGAGCAGTTCTTC CASSQTRDRENNEQFF
. TRBJ2-1 15 . TRBV4-2 TGTGCCAGCAGCCAAGGGCCCTTTTTGTCAGATGAGCAGTTCTTC CASSQGPFLSDEQFF
. TRBJ2-7 15 TRBD2 TRBV19 TGTGCCAGTAGTATAAAGCGGGACGGTTCCTACGAGCAGTACTTC CASSIKRDGSYEQYF
. TRBJ1-3 15 TRBD1 TRBV6-5 TGTGCGGCAGCACGGGGGACAGTCTCTGGAAACACCATATATTTT CAAARGTVSGNTIYF
. TRBJ2-7 15 . TRBV6-5 TGTGCCAGCAGTTCCCTCCTGACAGGCTACTACGAGCAGTACTTC CASSSLLTGYYEQYF
. TRBJ2-1 15 TRBD1 TRBV4-3 TGCGCCAGCAGCCAAGGGACAGGGGCCTCCAATGAGCAGTTCTTC CASSQGTGASNEQFF
. TRBJ2-2 12 TRBD2 TRBV29-1 TGCAGCGGGGGAGGGCCTCACGGGGAGCTGTTTTTT CSGGGPHGELFF
. TRBJ2-2 16 . TRBV13 TGTGCCAGCAGCTTCACGGCTAGCGCGAACACCGGGGAGCTGTTTTTT CASSFTASANTGELFF
. TRBJ2-7 16 TRBD2 TRBV7-2 TGTGCCAGCAGCTCCCCGGGGGGGACGAGTGCCTACGAGCAGTACTTC CASSSPGGTSAYEQYF
few TRBJ2-1 16 TRBD2 TRBV27 TGTGCCAGCAGCCCCCGACTAGCGGGGGGAGAGAATGAGCAGTTCTTC CASSPRLAGGENEQFF
. TRBJ2-7 16 TRBD2 TRBV19 TGTGCCAGTAGTATCGGGGGGTCGGGGGAGTACTACGAGCAGTACTTC CASSIGGSGEYYEQYF
. TRBJ2-3 13 . TRBV4-3 TGCGCCAGCAGCCAAGTGGGTGACAATCTTCGGTATTTT CASSQVGDNLRYF
. TRBJ2-1 16 . TRBV6-6 TGTGCCAGCAGTCCCCGGGACTCCCGCTCCTACAATGAGCAGTTCTTC CASSPRDSRSYNEQFF
. TRBJ2-7 13 TRBD1 TRBV28 TGTGCCAGCAGCTCGACAGGGGTCTACGAGCAGTACTTC CASSSTGVYEQYF
. TRBJ1-1 15 TRBD1 TRBV28 TGTGCCAGCAGATTAATCATAAAGACAGGGGTTATAGCTTTCTTT CASRLIIKTGVIAFF
. TRBJ1-2 16 . TRBV19 TGTGCCAGTAGTACAGCCGGGGGGGGTCTCAACTATGGCTACACCTTC CASSTAGGGLNYGYTF
. TRBJ2-4 18 . TRBV2 TGTGCCAGCAGTGAAAGGCAGAAACAGCTTTTAGCCAAAAACATTCAGTACTTC CASSERQKQLLAKNIQYF
. TRBJ1-1 13 . TRBV2 TGTGCCAGCAGGCTAAGCACTACGACTGAAGCTTTCTTT CASRLSTTTEAFF
. TRBJ2-3 16 . TRBV5-1 TGCGCCAGCAGCTTGTTAGGGCAGGGGCATGCAGATACGCAGTATTTT CASSLLGQGHADTQYF
. TRBJ2-7 13 TRBD1 TRBV7-2 TGTGCCAGCAGCTCCGACAGGGGGCACGAGCAGTACTTC CASSSDRGHEQYF
few TRBJ1-4 14 . TRBV6-7 TGTGCCAGCAGAACTCAGGGGACTAATGAAAAACTGTTTTTT CASRTQGTNEKLFF
once TRBJ1-3 14 . TRBV30 TGTGCCTGGAGTGGACAAGCCTCTGGAAACACCATATATTTT CAWSGQASGNTIYF
. TRBJ2-1 15 TRBD1 TRBV7-2 TGTGCCAGCAGCAAAAACAGGGGTACCTACAATGAGCAGTTCTTC CASSKNRGTYNEQFF
once TRBJ1-5 15 TRBD1 TRBV29-1 TGCAGCGTCCTTTTACAGGGGGACTTCAATCAGCCCCAGCATTTT CSVLLQGDFNQPQHF
. TRBJ1-1 17 TRBD1 TRBV5-4 TGTGCCAGCAGCTCCATGACGGCTTGGACAGGACAGGGAGGAGCTTTCTTT CASSSMTAWTGQGGAFF
. TRBJ2-7 16 . TRBV28 TGTGCCAGCAGTTTATTCGGGCAGGGAACAAACTACGAGCAGTACTTC CASSLFGQGTNYEQYF
. TRBJ2-7 13 . TRBV7-2 TGTGCCAGCAGCTCACGAGTCCTCTACGAGCAGTACTTC CASSSRVLYEQYF
. TRBJ2-4 15 . TRBV29-1 TGCAGCGTTGAAGTAGGGGTAGGGGGGGAAAACATTCAGTACTTC CSVEVGVGGENIQYF
. TRBJ2-1 16 TRBD2 TRBV4-3 TGCGCCAGCAGCCAAGACCGAGCGGGAGTTTACAATGAGCAGTTCTTC CASSQDRAGVYNEQFF